This TCR beta chain emerged from a study of cytotoxic CD8 clonotypes in ibrutinib-treated CLL. As for the study in general: The group held 11 relapsed/refractory and roughly 15 treatment-naive patients, with 17 to 18 IGHV unmutated. Complete response was seen in 2 patients and partial in approximately 25; about twelve progressed and 14 stayed remitted after a median around 68 months. Mean per-sample yields comprised around 260,000 productive templates and 75,000 to 95,000 productive rearrangements.

There are 14 residues in the CDR3. V was pared by 5 bases and J by 0 bases, with 10 bases between. CDR1 MNHEY and CDR2 SMNVEV come from the germline V gene (reference sequence). Libraries were prepared by immunoSEQ multiplex PCR; TCRdb keeps only in-frame clonotypes and omits some of them. The top ten clones hold about an eighth of a sample with 150,000 to 250,000 clones, over 60% of them seen once. This clone was recorded a few times. This specimen consisted of PBMCs, obtained after 24 months of ibrutinib treatment. The TCR was taken from a human donor with chronic lymphocytic leukemia. J is TRBJ1-2 and V is TRBV27; no firm D call. The CDR3 DNA reads TGTGCCAGCAGTGAAACACAGACTAACTATGGCTACACCTTC. Translating gives CASSETQTNYGYTF.